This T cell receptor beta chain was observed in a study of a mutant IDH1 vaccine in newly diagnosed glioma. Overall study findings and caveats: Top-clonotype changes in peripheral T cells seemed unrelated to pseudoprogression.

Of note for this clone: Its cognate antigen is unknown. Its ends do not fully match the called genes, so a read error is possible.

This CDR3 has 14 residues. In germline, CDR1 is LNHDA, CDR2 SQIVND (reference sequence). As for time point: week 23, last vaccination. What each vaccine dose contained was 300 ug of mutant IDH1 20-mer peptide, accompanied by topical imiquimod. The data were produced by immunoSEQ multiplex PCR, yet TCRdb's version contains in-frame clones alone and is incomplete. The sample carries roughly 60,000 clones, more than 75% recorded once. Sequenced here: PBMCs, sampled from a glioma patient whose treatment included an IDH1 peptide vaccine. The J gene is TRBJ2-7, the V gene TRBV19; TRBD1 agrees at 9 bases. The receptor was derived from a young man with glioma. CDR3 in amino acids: CASSIGTGGYPRNF. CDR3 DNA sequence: TGTGCCAGTAGTATAGGAACAGGGGGCTACCCGAGGAACTTC.